This is a list of T cell receptor beta chains from one sample in a study of ipilimumab plus nivolumab after autologous stem cell transplantation. Sequenced by immunoSEQ multiplex PCR; TCRdb stores in-frame clones only, minus some. This table has under 6,000 clones, roughly 76% appearing once. Source: PBMCs, taken in a trial of ipilimumab plus nivolumab as post-transplant consolidation. All receptors derive from a male donor with multiple myeloma. Each CDR3 is given with its conserved first and last residue.

v_call	cdr3_aa
TRBV14	CASSSSSGGTYEQYF
TRBV13	CASSTRTSGGSDTQYF
TRBV9	CASSVGPQETQYF
TRBV9	CASSVGPSGGALEQYF
TRBV7-9	CASSFGSPANYGYTF
TRBV30	CAWTFSGAVNEKLFF
TRBV5-4	CASSLQGPSNQPQHF
TRBV14	CASSGRDRGRTATGELFF
TRBV28	CASSSYTGWHQPQHF
TRBV11-2	CASSFVTGITEAFF
TRBV6-4	CASVTGQGVGTIYF
TRBV5-6	CASSLPPGVAGAGKTQYF
TRBV11-2	CASSRPHAVGWRF
TRBV7-8	CASSPTRPTGGDTQYF
TRBV9	CASSAPTSGELFF
TRBV5-1	CASSLEVVGETQYF
TRBV28	CASSPWTSNEQFF
TRBV5-1	CASRIGDSSSYEQYF
TRBV6-1	CASSEFRRDSSYTF
TRBV11-2	CASSLADRVAYGYTF
TRBV6-6	CASSRDRDREQYF
TRBV29-1	CSVGTVYNYGYTF
TRBV27	CASKMLAGEAFF
TRBV28	CASSFRRVETQYF
TRBV18	CASSPTDNYGYTF